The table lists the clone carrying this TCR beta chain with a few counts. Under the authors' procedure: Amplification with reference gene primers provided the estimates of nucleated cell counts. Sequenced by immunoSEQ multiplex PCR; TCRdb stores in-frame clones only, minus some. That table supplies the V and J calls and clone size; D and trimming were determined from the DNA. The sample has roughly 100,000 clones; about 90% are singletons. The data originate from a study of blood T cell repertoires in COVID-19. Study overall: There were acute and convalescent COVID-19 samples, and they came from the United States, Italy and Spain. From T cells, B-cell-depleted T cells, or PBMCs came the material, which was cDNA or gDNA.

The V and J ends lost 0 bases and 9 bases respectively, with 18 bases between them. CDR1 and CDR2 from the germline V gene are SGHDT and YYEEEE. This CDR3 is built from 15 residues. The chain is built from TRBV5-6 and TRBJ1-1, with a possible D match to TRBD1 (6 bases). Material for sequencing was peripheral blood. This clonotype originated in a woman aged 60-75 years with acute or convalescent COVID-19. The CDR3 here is CASSLGGGGPLKAFF. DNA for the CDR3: TGTGCCAGCAGCTTGGGGGGCGGGGGGCCATTGAAAGCTTTCTTT.